A selection of T cell receptor beta chains follows, all from one sample in a study of a mutant IDH1 vaccine in newly diagnosed glioma. Using immunoSEQ multiplex PCR, the repertoire was profiled, and TCRdb retains in-frame clones only, with some absent. The profile shows roughly 52,000 clones, about 79% of them singletons. Their antigen targets remain unknown. Sequencing used PBMCs, obtained from a glioma patient whose treatment included an IDH1 peptide vaccine. The receptors were sampled from a man in his forties with glioma. Each CDR3 is given with its conserved first and last residue. The D gene is left open where the match is weak. Size values are once, few and many counts, or a class for expanded clones, and some rows have none.

. | TRBJ2-3 | TRBV9 | . | CASSVSRRGDTQYF | TGTGCCAGCAGCGTATCCCGGAGAGGTGATACGCAGTATTTT
TRBD2 | TRBJ2-3 | TRBV2 | . | CASSEGEAGGVTDTQYF | TGTGCCAGCAGTGAGGGGGAAGCGGGAGGTGTCACAGATACGCAGTATTTT
TRBD2 | TRBJ2-5 | TRBV28 | . | CASSPTRLAGGGETQYF | TGTGCCAGCAGTCCGACACGACTAGCGGGAGGGGGGGAGACCCAGTACTTC
. | TRBJ1-4 | TRBV15 | . | CATSRVGETTNEKLFF | TGTGCCACCAGCAGAGTAGGGGAGACAACTAATGAAAAACTGTTTTTT
TRBD2 | TRBJ2-1 | TRBV4-1 | . | CASSLRLAGDYNEQFF | TGCGCCAGCAGCCTCCGACTAGCGGGAGACTACAATGAGCAGTTCTTC
TRBD2 | TRBJ2-7 | TRBV6-1 | . | CASSEFSGASGSYEQYF | TGTGCCAGCAGTGAATTTAGTGGCGCTAGCGGGAGCTACGAGCAGTACTTC
. | TRBJ1-2 | TRBV21-1 | once | CASSKVTSSNYGYTF | TGTGCCAGCAGCAAAGTCACTTCTTCTAACTATGGCTACACCTTC
TRBD2 | TRBJ2-1 | TRBV19 | . | CASRSIAGAYNEQFF | TGTGCCAGTAGAAGTATAGCGGGTGCCTACAATGAGCAGTTCTTC
. | TRBJ2-5 | TRBV6-1 | . | CASSEGGWETQYF | TGTGCCAGCAGTGAAGGGGGCTGGGAGACCCAGTACTTC
TRBD1 | TRBJ2-2 | TRBV6-4 | . | CASSVGQGSGELFF | TGTGCCAGCAGCGTGGGACAGGGCTCCGGGGAGCTGTTTTTT
. | TRBJ2-3 | TRBV15 | . | CATRSGLGTDTQYF | TGTGCCACCAGAAGTGGACTCGGGACAGATACGCAGTATTTT
. | TRBJ1-3 | TRBV18 | . | CASSPSTDSGNTIYF | TGTGCCAGCTCACCGTCGACAGACTCTGGAAACACCATATATTTT
TRBD2 | TRBJ2-5 | TRBV7-2 | once | CASSLGPGRGETQYF | TGTGCCAGCAGCTTAGGTCCGGGGAGGGGAGAGACCCAGTACTTC
TRBD2 | TRBJ2-1 | TRBV25-1 | once | CASSSTSYLYNEQFF | TGTGCCAGCTCGTCGACTAGCTATTTGTACAATGAGCAGTTCTTC
. | TRBJ1-5 | TRBV2 | . | CASSERAGVGNQPQHF | TGTGCCAGCAGTGAAAGGGCAGGGGTTGGCAATCAGCCCCAGCATTTT
. | TRBJ2-3 | TRBV7-9 | . | CASSRALGAADTQYF | TGTGCCAGCAGTCGGGCCCTAGGGGCGGCAGATACGCAGTATTTT
. | TRBJ2-3 | TRBV7-9 | few | CASSTSGSSTDTQYF | TGTGCCAGCAGCACCAGCGGTTCTAGCACAGATACGCAGTATTTT
. | TRBJ1-1 | TRBV30 | . | CAWSVTGKTEAFF | TGTGCCTGGAGTGTTACAGGAAAAACTGAAGCTTTCTTT
. | TRBJ2-5 | TRBV30 | . | CAWRVPPETQYF | TGTGCCTGGAGGGTGCCTCCAGAGACCCAGTACTTC
TRBD2 | TRBJ2-1 | TRBV9 | few | CASSVASGYNEQFF | TGTGCCAGCAGCGTGGCTAGCGGATACAATGAGCAGTTCTTC
. | TRBJ2-1 | TRBV4-2 | . | CASSRAQGLGNEQFF | TGTGCCAGCAGCCGCGCCCAAGGGCTAGGTAATGAGCAGTTCTTC
. | TRBJ1-2 | TRBV28 | . | CASKASDRNYGYTF | TGTGCCAGCAAAGCATCAGATCGAAACTATGGCTACACCTTC
TRBD1 | TRBJ2-1 | TRBV5-8 | . | CASSPGQGPFLSYNEQFF | TGTGCCAGCAGCCCCGGACAGGGTCCATTCCTTTCCTACAATGAGCAGTTCTTC
TRBD2 | TRBJ2-7 | TRBV5-1 | once | CASSWELASDEQYF | TGCGCCAGCAGCTGGGAACTAGCGTCCGACGAGCAGTACTTC